The next 23 T cell receptor beta chains were all read from a single sample in a study of blood T cell repertoires in COVID-19. Profiling relied on immunoSEQ multiplex PCR, and the TCRdb table lists in-frame clones only, not all of them. The sample holds approximately 320,000 clones, roughly nine tenths seen once. The specimen was peripheral blood. The receptor set was obtained from a woman aged 30 to 39 with COVID-19, enrolled during active disease.

The chain joins TRBV10-3 to TRBJ2-3, with a tentative D call TRBD2 (5 bases). Germline assignment: CDR1 ENHRY and CDR2 SYGVKD. The germline V and J ends were trimmed by 3 bases and 0 bases, with 13 bases remaining between them. The CDR3 is 16 residues long. CDR3 amino acids: CAISDREGTSTDTQYF. The CDR3 region has the DNA TGTGCCATCAGTGATCGAGAGGGCACTAGCACAGATACGCAGTATTTT.

This sequence joins TRBV6-6 and TRBJ1-3; D gene ambiguous. V was trimmed by 11 bases and J by 0 bases, leaving 14 bases between them. CDR3 length equals 14 residues. The germline gives CDR1 MNHNY, CDR2 SVGAGI (reference sequence). CDR3 in amino acids: CAAVGVDSGNTIYF. The CDR3, as DNA: TGTGCCGCCGTGGGCGTCGACTCTGGAAACACCATATATTTT.

Regarding this clone: A read error may produce the germline difference seen at one junction end. The rearrangement links TRBV9 to TRBJ2-1; 10 bases map to TRBD2. Germline CDR1 SGDLS, CDR2 YYNGEE. The CDR3 contains 17 residues. CDR3 in DNA: TGTGCCAGCAGCTCCAGGGGCAGCGGGGGGGCCTACCATGAGCAGTTCTTC. Residues: CASSSRGSGGAYHEQFF.

The J gene is TRBJ1-6, the V gene TRBV10-1, with unresolved D. V was trimmed by 4 bases and J by 10 bases, leaving 11 bases between them. The germline CDR1 and CDR2 sequences are WNHNN and SYGVQD (reference sequence). CDR3 length equals 13 residues. CDR3: CASSGPGWSPLHF. DNA for the CDR3: TGCGCCAGCAGTGGCCCCGGGTGGTCACCCCTCCACTTT.

This clone was counted a single time. The chain joins TRBV7-9 to TRBJ2-1; TRBD2 is a possible D gene (5 bases). Germline lookup yields CDR1 SEHNR and CDR2 FQNEAQ (reference sequence). V was shortened by 7 bases and J by 8 bases, with 12 bases between the two germline ends. CDR3 length: 12 amino acids. CDR3: CASTSMRDEQFF. CDR3 bases: TGTGCCAGCACCAGTATGAGGGATGAGCAGTTCTTC.

The rearrangement uses TRBV24-1 and TRBJ2-1; D gene ambiguous. Trimming removed 1 base at V and 10 bases at J, with 10 bases between. The CDR3 extends over 13 amino acids. CDR1 is KGHDR and CDR2 is SFDVKD in the germline V gene. CDR3 DNA sequence: TGTGCCACCAGTGATTTCCACAGCCCCGAGCAGTTCTTC. Amino acids: CATSDFHSPEQFF.

This clone has a single count. CDR3 in DNA: TGTGCCAGCAGCCCAGGACAGGCGGAGCATAAGAACACCGGGGAGCTGTTTTTT. Its protein product is CASSPGQAEHKNTGELFF. The chain has TRBV5-8 and TRBJ2-2; TRBD1 agrees at 7 bases. Germline V gives CDR1 SGHTS, CDR2 YDEGEE. The CDR3 consists of 18 residues. Germline trimming cut 4 bases from V and 1 base from J; bases unmatched to any gene: 13. The full variable domain, in which reference TRBV5-8 and TRBJ2-2 provide the parts outside the CDR3, is EAGVTQSPTHLIKTRGQQATLRCSPISGHTSVYWYQQALGLGLQFLLWYDEGEERNRGNFPPRFSGRQFPNYSSELNVNALELEDSALYLCASSPGQAEHKNTGELFFGEGSRLTVL.

Only a few counts were recorded for this clone. V gene TRBV4-1 combines with J gene TRBJ1-1; no firm D call. The CDR3 loop spans 14 amino acids. V dropped 0 bases and J dropped 4 bases, with 9 bases sitting between them. Germline-derived CDR1 and CDR2 are MGHRA and YSYEKL. CDR3 DNA: TGCGCCAGCAGCCAAGATTGGCTGATCACTGAAGCTTTCTTT. It is translated as CASSQDWLITEAFF.

This clone was seen a handful of times. This chain joins TRBV2 and TRBJ2-5, with D maybe TRBD2 (5 bases). The ends were cut back, 7 bases at V and 4 bases at J, with 13 bases in the middle. The germline gives CDR1 SNHLY, CDR2 FYNNEI. The CDR3 has 13 residues. Here the CDR3 DNA reads TGTGCCAGCAAGGGTGAGGGCCCAGAGACCCAGTACTTC. Its protein is CASKGEGPETQYF.

The chain links TRBV4-1 to TRBJ1-4, with 7 bases identical to TRBD1. CDR3 length: 17 amino acids. The V gene's germline CDR1 is MGHRA and CDR2 YSYEKL. Unmatched junction bases numbered 13, after V lost 5 bases and J lost 4 bases. CDR3 loop: CASSSPPRQGFNEKLFF. CDR3 nucleotides: TGCGCCAGCAGCAGCCCGCCGAGACAGGGCTTTAATGAAAAACTGTTTTTT.

J is TRBJ1-1 and V is TRBV12-3 or TRBV12-4; 7 nucleotides align to TRBD1. CDR3 size: 13 residues. V shed 6 bases and J 1 base; nucleotides not matched to a gene: 2. CDR3 sequence (DNA): TGTGCCAGCAGCGGGACAGAGAACACTGAAGCTTTCTTT. This encodes CASSGTENTEAFF.

The genes are TRBV7-7 and TRBJ2-5; 12 nucleotides line up with TRBD2. Germline CDR1 SSHAT, CDR2 FNYEAQ (reference sequence). This CDR3 contains 17 residues. After removal of 4 bases from V and 3 bases from J, the junction contained 9 bases not matched to a gene. CDR3 loop: CASSSTMTSGGEETQYF. CDR3 DNA sequence: TGTGCCAGCAGCTCGACGATGACTAGCGGGGGAGAAGAGACCCAGTACTTC.

This clone turned up a few times. The V call is TRBV21-1, the J call TRBJ1-1. TRBV21-1 is classified as a pseudogene. The CDR3 has 15 residues. The CDR3 loop is CASSFRRGESTEAFF. The CDR3 nucleotides are TGTGCCAGCAGCTTTCGGCGGGGGGAAAGCACTGAAGCTTTCTTT.

This chain links TRBV19 with TRBJ2-2; D not certain. Germline assignment: CDR1 LNHDA and CDR2 SQIVND (reference sequence). The length of the CDR3 is 12 residues. V dropped 10 bases and J dropped 1 base, with 7 bases sitting between them. CDR3: CATAQNTGELFF. Here the CDR3 DNA reads TGTGCCACCGCACAGAACACCGGGGAGCTGTTTTTT.

The V call is TRBV7-8, the J call TRBJ2-2; TRBD2 matches 10 bases. The CDR3 extends over 17 amino acids. Germline trimming cut 3 bases from V and 6 bases from J; bases unmatched to any gene: 10. Germline CDR1 and CDR2: SGHVS and FQNEAQ. CDR3 sequence (DNA): TGTGCCAGCAGCTTTATTAGCGGGGGGCGTTTGGCCGGGGAGCTGTTTTTT. This sequence encodes CASSFISGGRLAGELFF. Variable domain in full (rest from reference TRBV7-8 and TRBJ2-2): GAGVSQSPRYKVAKRGQDVALRCDPISGHVSLFWYQQALGQGPEFLTYFQNEAQLDKSGLPSDRFFAERPEGSVSTLKIQRTQQEDSAVYLCASSFISGGRLAGELFFGEGSRLTVL.

This CDR3 reads CASSHLGANTGELFF. The DNA for the CDR3 is TGTGCCAGCAGCCATTTAGGGGCGAACACCGGGGAGCTGTTTTTT. This sequence joins TRBV14 and TRBJ2-2; D might be TRBD1 (5 bases). The CDR3 has 15 amino acids. The V gene's germline CDR1 is SGHDN and CDR2 FVKESK. Trimming took off 3 bases at V and 0 bases at J, with 8 bases between the two ends.

This clone was recorded only once. The chain has TRBV6-5 and TRBJ1-2, with a weak D call TRBD1 (6 bases). The CDR3 totals 16 residues. V lost 0 bases to trimming and J lost 3 bases, with 14 bases between them. Germline V gene lookup returns CDR1 MNHEY and CDR2 SVGAGI. The CDR3 spells CASSYSRDTLDYGYTF. CDR3 nucleotides: TGTGCCAGCAGTTACTCTAGGGACACCCTTGACTATGGCTACACCTTC.

This chain uses TRBV2 with TRBJ2-2; 8 nucleotides agree with TRBD2. The CDR3 is 15 amino acids. Per germline, CDR1 SNHLY and CDR2 FYNNEI. V was clipped by 4 bases and J by 4 bases; unmatched bases: 5. CDR3 loop: CASSVGLAGTGELFF. CDR3 bases: TGTGCCAGCAGTGTCGGGCTAGCGGGCACCGGGGAGCTGTTTTTT.

The chain couples TRBV3-1 (or the pseudogene TRBV3-2) to TRBJ2-3, with 14 bases aligning to TRBD2. Germline loops: CDR1 LGHDT, CDR2 YNNKEL (reference sequence). CDR3 length: 18 amino acids. After removal of 3 bases from V and 4 bases from J, the junction contained 9 bases not matched to a gene. CDR3 sequence (DNA): TGTGCCAGCAGCCATGGGACTAGCGGGGGTACCGCCTCAGATACGCAGTATTTT. It specifies CASSHGTSGGTASDTQYF.

V usage is TRBV6-5 and J usage is TRBJ1-4, with D unclear. CDR1 and CDR2 from the germline V gene are MNHEY and SVGAGI. Trimming took off 6 bases at V and 8 bases at J, with 16 bases between the two ends. The CDR3 runs 14 residues. In DNA, the CDR3 is TGTGCCAGCAGAGGGAGGACCCTTGGGGAAAAACTGTTTTTT. Residues: CASRGRTLGEKLFF.

The chain combines TRBV5-1 with TRBJ2-5, with 11 bases identical to TRBD2. The J segment lost 4 bases and the V segment lost 4 bases, leaving 6 bases of the junction unmatched. The CDR3 is made up of 15 amino acids. The V gene's germline CDR1 is SGHRS and CDR2 YFSETQ. The CDR3 loop reads CASSPLAGGLETQYF. In DNA form, the CDR3 reads TGCGCCAGCAGCCCCCTAGCGGGGGGTTTAGAGACCCAGTACTTC.

As DNA, the CDR3 is TGTGCCAGCTCCCTACAGGGGACGTCCTATGGCTACACCTTC. Translating gives CASSLQGTSYGYTF. This sequence joins TRBV7-8 and TRBJ1-2; 7 nucleotides agree with TRBD1. The CDR3 runs to 14 residues. The ends lost 8 bases at V and 4 bases at J; junction bases unmatched: 10. The germline V gene encodes CDR1 SGHVS and CDR2 FQNEAQ. Variable domain in full (rest from reference TRBV7-8 and TRBJ1-2): GAGVSQSPRYKVAKRGQDVALRCDPISGHVSLFWYQQALGQGPEFLTYFQNEAQLDKSGLPSDRFFAERPEGSVSTLKIQRTQQEDSAVYLCASSLQGTSYGYTFGSGTRLTVV.

The chain employs TRBV30 and TRBJ2-7; D might be TRBD1 (6 bases). The germline V gene has CDR1 GTSNPN and CDR2 SVGIG (reference sequence). CDR3 length equals 13 residues. V was shortened by 3 bases and J by 6 bases, with 15 bases between the two germline ends. The CDR3 nucleotides are TGTGCCTGGAGATCATCAGGGGCAGGCGAGCAGTACTTC. The encoded protein is CAWRSSGAGEQYF.